This T cell receptor (beta chain) was sequenced during a study of cytomegalovirus exposure and HLA in healthy donors. Study conclusions and caveats: Listed as cytomegalovirus-associated were 150 to 200 TCR beta chains.

Vbeta (60) and Jbeta (13) primers were used in the PCR. Here immunoSEQ multiplex PCR was the method, and the copy in TCRdb shows in-frame clones only, minus some. This sample's table reports 25,000 to 30,000 clones. Germline V gene sequence: CDR1 SGHKS, CDR2 YYEKEE (reference sequence). There are 15 residues in the CDR3. Trimming took off 0 bases at V and 5 bases at J, with 12 bases between the two ends. In the case of this clone: Its antigen is undetermined.

The sequence derives from a man aged 30-40 years in good health and CMV-seronegative. The V call is TRBV5-5, the J call TRBJ1-5; D uncertain. Sequencing was performed on PBMCs. The CDR3 here is CASSLAREGYQPQHF. In DNA, the CDR3 is TGTGCCAGCAGCTTGGCCCGTGAGGGCTATCAGCCCCAGCATTTT.